A selection of T cell receptor beta chains follows, all from one sample in a study of blood T cell repertoires in COVID-19. The method was immunoSEQ multiplex PCR; TCRdb's version includes in-frame clones alone and lacks a portion of them. Of hundreds of thousands of clones listed, nearly 90% are singletons. Sequenced: peripheral blood. The receptors derive from a human donor in a cohort sampled during active COVID-19. Both conserved end residues are part of each CDR3. A D gene is named only where the DNA matches it firmly. The size entry is marked missing in some rows and otherwise reads once, few, many or a size class.

size	D	V	J	DNA	CDR3
-	-	TRBV2	TRBJ1-2	TGTGCCAGCAGTGAGAAACAGGGCTATGGCTACACCTTC	CASSEKQGYGYTF
-	TRBD2	TRBV4-1	TRBJ2-7	TGCGCCAGCAGCCATTTAGGAGCGGGAAACTCCTACGAGCAGTACTTC	CASSHLGAGNSYEQYF
once	TRBD2	TRBV6-1	TRBJ2-3	TGTGCCAGCAGTGACGGGGGGGCCATCAGCACAGATACGCAGTATTTT	CASSDGGAISTDTQYF
once	-	TRBV4-1	TRBJ2-7	TGCGCCAGCAGCCAAGATAACAGCCAGTCGTTCGGCGAGCAGTACTTC	CASSQDNSQSFGEQYF
-	TRBD2	TRBV5-4	TRBJ2-7	TGTGCCAGCAGCTTATCTTTACTAGCGGGAGCCGTCGAGCAGTACTTC	CASSLSLLAGAVEQYF
-	-	TRBV3-1/TRBV3-2	TRBJ1-5	TGTGCCAGCAGCCAAGATTTCGGGGTCCTCAGGCCCCAGCATTTT	CASSQDFGVLRPQHF
once	TRBD2	TRBV9	TRBJ2-3	TGTGCCAGCAGCGTCCCCCCGGCGGGAGGGCCAGGTGATACGCAGTATTTT	CASSVPPAGGPGDTQYF
-	-	TRBV4-3	TRBJ2-5	TGCGCCAGCAGCCAGGCGAAGACACCGGGGTTGCAAGAGACCCAGTACTTC	CASSQAKTPGLQETQYF
-	-	TRBV4-1	TRBJ1-6	TGCGCCAGCAGCCAGGTGGGAGGGGCGAACTCACCCCTCCACTTT	CASSQVGGANSPLHF
-	-	TRBV6-6	TRBJ2-3	TGTGCCAGCAGTTCCGGGCAGGCGACTATGTGGGATACGCAGTATTTT	CASSSGQATMWDTQYF
-	-	TRBV7-9	TRBJ2-7	TGTGCCAGCAGCTTAGCGGTGGGGGCCCAGCCATACGAGCAGTACTTC	CASSLAVGAQPYEQYF
-	-	TRBV10-3	TRBJ1-5	TGTGCCATCAGTGAGGTGCGGGTTCAGGGGCGTATAAGCAATCAGCCCCAGCATTTT	CAISEVRVQGRISNQPQHF
-	-	TRBV5-1	TRBJ2-7	TGCGCCAGCAGCTTGGAAGCCATCGGGGACGAGCAGTACTTC	CASSLEAIGDEQYF
-	TRBD1	TRBV19	TRBJ1-3	TGTGCCAGTATGCGGGACAGGGAAGGCTCTGGAAACACCATATATTTT	CASMRDREGSGNTIYF
-	TRBD1	TRBV5-1	TRBJ1-3	TGCGCCAGCAGCCCAAGGACAGGTGCCTCTGGAAACACCATATATTTT	CASSPRTGASGNTIYF
-	TRBD1	TRBV12-5	TRBJ2-7	TGTGCTAGTGGCCCAGGGGACAGACTCTCCTACGAGCAGTACTTC	CASGPGDRLSYEQYF
-	-	TRBV5-4	TRBJ2-1	TGTGCCAGCCAAACGAGAGGCGGAAGCTCCTACAATGAGCAGTTCTTC	CASQTRGGSSYNEQFF
-	TRBD1	TRBV5-6	TRBJ1-2	TGTGCCAGCAGCTCATCGGACAGGGGCCACTATGGCTACACCTTC	CASSSSDRGHYGYTF
-	-	TRBV4-1	TRBJ2-5	TGCGCCAGCAGCCTCGGGACTCCGGTTCAAGAGACCCAGTACTTC	CASSLGTPVQETQYF
-	TRBD1	TRBV7-8	TRBJ1-1	TGTGCCAGCAGCTCGTCATCGGGGACAGTGAACACTGAAGCTTTCTTT	CASSSSSGTVNTEAFF
once	-	TRBV7-2	TRBJ1-3	TGTGCCAGCAGCCCGGGGGGGGCGGGAAACACCATATATTTT	CASSPGGAGNTIYF
-	TRBD1	TRBV7-9	TRBJ1-1	TGTGCCAGCAGCCCCGGACAGGGACGGACTGAAGCTTTCTTT	CASSPGQGRTEAFF
-	TRBD2	TRBV2	TRBJ2-3	TGTGCCAGCAGTGAACGGGGGACTAGCGGGAACACAGATACGCAGTATTTT	CASSERGTSGNTDTQYF
once	-	TRBV9	TRBJ2-7	TGTGCCAGCAGCGTAGCTGGTAGCGGCTCGAGCTCCTACGAGCAGTACTTC	CASSVAGSGSSSYEQYF
-	-	TRBV5-4	TRBJ2-1	TGTGCCAGCAGCTTGCGGAGAGGTGAGCAGTTCTTC	CASSLRRGEQFF
-	-	TRBV11-2	TRBJ2-7	TGTGCCAGCAGCTCCTATAGGAGGGCCGCTCCCCACGAGCAGTACTTC	CASSSYRRAAPHEQYF
-	TRBD1	TRBV28	TRBJ2-7	TGTGCCAGCAGTTTACTATGGAATGTTCCTTCCGGGCAGGGGGTCAACGAGCAGTACTTC	CASSLLWNVPSGQGVNEQYF
-	-	TRBV3-1/TRBV3-2	TRBJ2-7	TGTGCCAGCAGCCCCCGGACAAGCTCCTACGAGCAGTACTTC	CASSPRTSSYEQYF
-	TRBD2	TRBV5-1	TRBJ2-7	TGCGCCAGCAGCCGGGGAACTAGCGGGAGTTTCAACGAGCAGTACTTC	CASSRGTSGSFNEQYF
-	TRBD2	TRBV6-2/TRBV6-3	TRBJ2-7	TGTGCCAGCAGCCCTCAAACCGGGACTAAGAACTACGAGCAGTACTTC	CASSPQTGTKNYEQYF
-	-	TRBV5-4	TRBJ1-5	TGTGCCAGCAGCTTGTCAGGGAATAGCAATCAGCCCCAGCATTTT	CASSLSGNSNQPQHF
-	TRBD1	TRBV7-9	TRBJ1-2	TGTGCCAGCAGCCTCCCGGGACAGCCAGACTATGGCTACACCTTC	CASSLPGQPDYGYTF